This TCR beta chain appears in the sequencing data of a study of CD8+CD57+ T cells in acquired aplastic anemia. Study findings and constraints: Controls and patients did not differ significantly in CD8+ Simpson's diversity. Patients and controls turned out to have 25 to 30 CD8+ CDR3 sequences in common.

All sequencing subjects had displayed CD8+CD57+ cell expansion on flow cytometry. The CDR3 spans 13 residues. Trimming took off 4 bases at V and 8 bases at J, with 14 bases between the two ends. CDR1 and CDR2 (germline): MRHNA, SNTAGT. This clonotype was observed a single time. Its antigen is as yet unknown. For CDR3 and TCR beta VDJ profiling, genomic DNA was the template used. TCRdb recomputed calls from the reads with MiXCR, one row per CDR3 protein. Of roughly 120,000 distinct CDR3 sequences detected, 58% appear once; the ten largest clones hold 29%. This TCR was sampled from a human donor with aplastic anemia. The chain carries TRBV6-4 and TRBJ1-2, with a possible D match to TRBD1 (6 bases). Sequencing was done on a sample of sorted CD4+, CD8+, or CD8+CD57+ T cells (not recorded which) from PBMCs. CDR3 region: CASSAAPGAGYTF. CDR3 DNA: TGTGCCAGCAGTGCGGCCCCGGGGGCGGGCTACACCTTC.